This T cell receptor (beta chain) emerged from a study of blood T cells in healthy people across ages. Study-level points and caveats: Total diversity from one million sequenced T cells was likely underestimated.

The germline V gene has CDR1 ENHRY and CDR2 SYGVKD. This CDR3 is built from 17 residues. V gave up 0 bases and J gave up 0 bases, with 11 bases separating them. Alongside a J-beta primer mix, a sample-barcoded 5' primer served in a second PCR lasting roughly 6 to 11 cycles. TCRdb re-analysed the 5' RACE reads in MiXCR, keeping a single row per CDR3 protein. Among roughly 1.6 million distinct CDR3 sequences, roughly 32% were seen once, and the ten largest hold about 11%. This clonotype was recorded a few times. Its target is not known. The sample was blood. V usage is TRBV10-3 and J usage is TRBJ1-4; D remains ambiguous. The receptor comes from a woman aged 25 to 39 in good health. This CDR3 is CAISESAPGSTNEKLFF. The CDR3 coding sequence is TGTGCCATCAGTGAGTCGGCTCCGGGATCAACTAATGAAAAACTGTTTTTT.